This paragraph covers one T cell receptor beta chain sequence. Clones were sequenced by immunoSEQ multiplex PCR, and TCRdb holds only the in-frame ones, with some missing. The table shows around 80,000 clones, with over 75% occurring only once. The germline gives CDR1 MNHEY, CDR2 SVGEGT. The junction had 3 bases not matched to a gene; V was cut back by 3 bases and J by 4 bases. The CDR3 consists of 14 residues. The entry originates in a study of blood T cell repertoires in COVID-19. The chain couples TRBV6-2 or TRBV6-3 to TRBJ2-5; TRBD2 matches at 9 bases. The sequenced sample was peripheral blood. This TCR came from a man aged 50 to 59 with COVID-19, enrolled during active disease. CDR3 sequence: CASSYSGSRETQYF. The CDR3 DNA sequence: TGTGCCAGCAGTTATAGCGGGAGTCGAGAGACCCAGTACTTC.